This TCR beta chain was profiled in a study of human T cells and chemical hapten exposure. Study-wide findings and caveats: Against controls, expanded TCRs gave rise to significantly more large CDR3 similarity clusters.

This clonotype was seen ten or more times. Its antigen is as yet unknown. Time point noted: patch test 3, about 24 weeks after DPC sensitization. This sample's treatment: therapeutic diphenylcyclopropenone sensitization with weekly scalp DPC. CDR3 length equals 15 residues. Germline V gene lookup returns CDR1 MNHEY and CDR2 SVGEGT. Trimming took off 7 bases at V and 5 bases at J, with 17 bases between the two ends. TCRdb redid the calling of the RACE reads with MiXCR, one entry per CDR3 protein. The sample yields over 150,000 distinct CDR3 sequences, 25% to 30% seen once. This TCR came from a woman aged 18-29 years with alopecia areata. Some clones in this sample may be carry-over from other donors' samples. The input for sequencing was whole blood, taken in connection with sensitization to the hapten diphenylcyclopropenone (DPC). The chain links TRBV6-2 or TRBV6-3 to TRBJ2-2; D is tentatively TRBD1 or TRBD2 (6 bases each). In nucleotides, the CDR3 is TGTGCCAGCATAGGCGGGACATTCCATACCGGGGAGCTGTTTTTT. This encodes CASIGGTFHTGELFF.